The clone carrying this TCR beta chain has more than one count but fewer than ten. Its specificity is not known. These data belong to a study of T cell repertoires in cytomegalovirus infection. About the research overall: CMV epitopes used comprised recently identified HLA-C-restricted ones and well-studied HLA-B-restricted ones. Both CMV infection and a matching HLA type were indicated by public TCR beta signatures.

Study outcomes and limitations: What dominated the ex vivo response were HLA-C-restricted CMV-specific TCR beta clonotypes. Summed frequency of shared TCR beta families picked out CMV carriers who also had the relevant HLA.

Trimming removed 0 bases at V and 2 bases at J, with 17 bases between. Germline CDR1 and CDR2: MNHEY and SVGAGI. There are 18 residues in the CDR3. TCRdb used MiXCR to reprocess the reads, holding one entry per CDR3 protein. The data show approximately 1,000,000 distinct CDR3 sequences, 31% seen once. This sequence was found in a human donor in good health (CMV status not recorded). Some clones in this sample may be carry-over from other donors' samples. This chain uses TRBV6-5 with TRBJ2-1, with TRBD2 as a possible D gene (5 bases). The sample here was cultured CD8+ T cells from PBMCs, taken from culture after CMV antigen stimulation. The CDR3 reads CASSYSSILEVAYNEQFF. CDR3 nucleotide sequence: TGTGCCAGCAGTTACTCGTCGATTTTGGAGGTCGCCTACAATGAGCAGTTCTTC.